Presented here are 21 T cell receptor beta chains from one specimen sequenced in a study of blood T cell repertoires in COVID-19. Assay: immunoSEQ multiplex PCR; the TCRdb copy retains only in-frame clones and omits some. Found here are about 290,000 clones, 89% of them singletons; the top ten hold about 1.7%. The sample was PBMCs or T cells enriched from blood (not recorded which). The origin of the receptors is a woman in her 40s who had recovered from COVID-19.

V and J are TRBV5-1 and TRBJ2-3; TRBD2 matches 10 bases. CDR3 length: 14 residues. Germline loops: CDR1 SGHRS, CDR2 YFSETQ. Trimming cost V 5 bases and J 3 bases; bases outside gene matches: 3. As DNA, the CDR3 is TGCGCCAGCAGATGGGGACTAGCGACAGATACGCAGTATTTT. Its protein product is CASRWGLATDTQYF.

The rearrangement joins TRBV6-5 to TRBJ1-1, with TRBD1 matching over 7 bases. This CDR3 contains 13 residues. Germline values: CDR1 MNHEY, CDR2 SVGAGI. Trimming removed 6 bases from V and 4 bases from J; junction bases left unmatched: 5. CDR3 in amino acids: CASSRGQLTEAFF. In DNA, the CDR3 is TGTGCCAGCAGCCGGGGACAGCTCACTGAAGCTTTCTTT.

The V gene is TRBV4-1, the J gene TRBJ2-1, with 8 bases fitting TRBD1. The CDR3 has 15 amino acids. Germline trimming cut 5 bases from V and 7 bases from J; bases unmatched to any gene: 10. The germline gives CDR1 MGHRA, CDR2 YSYEKL. This CDR3 is CASSETTRQGNEQFF. In DNA, the CDR3 is TGCGCCAGCAGCGAAACGACCAGACAGGGGAATGAGCAGTTCTTC.

The genes are TRBV10-2 and TRBJ2-3; maybe TRBD2 (6 bases). Deletions cut 6 bases from V and 3 bases from J, with 25 bases between. Germline V gene data show CDR1 as WSHSY and CDR2 as SAAADI. CDR3 length: 18 amino acids. CDR3 in amino acids: CASSFPLEWGERTDTQYF. The CDR3 bases are TGCGCCAGCAGCTTTCCCCTCGAATGGGGGGAGAGGACAGATACGCAGTATTTT.

The CDR3 DNA follows: TGCGCCAGCAGCTTGGACAGGGGAGTAATCTACAATGAGCAGTTCTTC. Protein: CASSLDRGVIYNEQFF. The chain recombines TRBV5-1 with TRBJ2-1, with 7 bases aligning to TRBD1. J gave up 3 bases and V 0 bases, and 6 bases lay outside the gene matches. Per germline, CDR1 SGHRS and CDR2 YFSETQ. The CDR3 has 16 residues. The whole variable domain, remainder taken from reference TRBV5-1 and TRBJ2-1, is KAGVTQTPRYLIKTRGQQVTLSCSPISGHRSVSWYQQTPGQGLQFLFEYFSETQRNKGNFPGRFSGRQFSNSRSEMNVSTLELGDSALYLCASSLDRGVIYNEQFFGPGTRLTVL.

The chain carries TRBV5-1 and TRBJ1-1; D is unclear. V was clipped by 0 bases and J by 0 bases, with 12 bases between them. This CDR3 is 16 amino acids long. From germline, CDR1 is SGHRS and CDR2 YFSETQ. The CDR3 nucleotides read TGCGCCAGCAGCTTGGGTATGGGGAGGATGAACACTGAAGCTTTCTTT. This encodes CASSLGMGRMNTEAFF.

This chain connects TRBV6-5 to TRBJ1-2; 12 nucleotides match TRBD1. The germline V gene encodes CDR1 MNHEY and CDR2 SVGAGI. Trimming took 9 bases from V and 8 from J; bases not matched to a gene: 13. This CDR3 is built from 15 residues. The CDR3 DNA is TGTGCCAGTTCCGGGACAGGGGGCTCGGTAAGAGGCTACACCTTC. This sequence encodes CASSGTGGSVRGYTF.

This chain joins TRBV9 and TRBJ1-2, with 8 bases identical to TRBD1. This CDR3 is 14 amino acids long. Trimming cost V 0 bases and J 5 bases; bases outside gene matches: 3. In germline, CDR1 is SGDLS, CDR2 YYNGEE. CDR3 nucleotide sequence: TGTGCCAGCAGCGTAGGGACAGGGAGGTATGGCTACACCTTC. Encoded protein: CASSVGTGRYGYTF.

The chain links TRBV24-1 to TRBJ2-3, with D possibly matching TRBD1 (5 bases). The CDR3 runs 13 residues. Germline V gives CDR1 KGHDR, CDR2 SFDVKD. V lost 7 bases to trimming and J lost 0 bases, with 7 bases between them. CDR3 in DNA: TGTGCCACCAGAGGGGCTAGCACAGATACGCAGTATTTT. Translated: CATRGASTDTQYF.

The J gene is TRBJ2-3, the V gene TRBV21-1; the DNA was not used to check the table's D call, TRBD2. TRBV21-1 is noted as a pseudogene. This CDR3 comprises 18 residues. CDR3 nucleotide sequence: TGTGCCAGCAGCGCGGGACTAGCGGGGGGGAATAAAAGAGATACGCAGTATTTT. It codes for CASSAGLAGGNKRDTQYF.

This clone was seen only once. The gene calls are TRBV5-1 and TRBJ1-2; 11 nucleotides line up with TRBD1. This CDR3 has 15 residues. The germline gives CDR1 SGHRS, CDR2 YFSETQ. Trimming at V came to 0 bases and at J to 5 bases, leaving 3 bases not matched to a gene. The CDR3 sequence: CASSLERDRGYGYTF. In DNA, the CDR3 is TGCGCCAGCAGCTTGGAGAGGGACAGGGGGTATGGCTACACCTTC.

This chain connects TRBV30 to TRBJ1-6; tentatively, D is TRBD1 (6 bases). Trimming removed 2 bases from V and 12 bases from J, with 11 bases in between. This CDR3 contains 12 residues. The V gene's germline CDR1 is GTSNPN and CDR2 SVGIG (reference sequence). In DNA, the CDR3 is TGTGCCTGGAGTCGGACAGCCGGACCCCTCCACTTT. It is translated as CAWSRTAGPLHF.

A note on this clone: Other DNA sequences in the same sample also yield this CDR3. The chain combines TRBV7-2 with TRBJ2-5; tentatively, D is TRBD1 (5 bases). CDR1 and CDR2 (germline): SGHTA, FQGNSA. The germline V and J ends were trimmed by 1 base and 8 bases, with 17 bases remaining between them. The CDR3 is 15 amino acids. The CDR3 region has the DNA TGTGCCAGCAGCTTAGGCAGTAGTCTACAGGAAACCCAGTACTTC. Translated: CASSLGSSLQETQYF.

The chain joins TRBV10-3 to TRBJ1-2, with 8 bases matching TRBD1. CDR3 length: 17 residues. After removal of 2 bases from V and 2 bases from J, the junction contained 10 bases not matched to a gene. Germline CDR1 ENHRY, CDR2 SYGVKD. CDR3 protein: CAISEPNGQGTNYGYTF. The CDR3 DNA reads as TGTGCCATCAGTGAGCCCAACGGACAGGGAACGAACTATGGCTACACCTTC.

The chain employs TRBV5-6 and TRBJ2-7, with D possibly TRBD2 on 7 matching bases. This CDR3 region has 15 residues. V lost 6 bases and J 4 bases, leaving 20 bases between the germline ends. Germline loops: CDR1 SGHDT, CDR2 YYEEEE. The CDR3 sequence is CASTLGGGVMYEQYF. The CDR3 nucleotides are TGTGCCAGCACCCTTGGGGGGGGCGTTATGTACGAGCAGTACTTC.

This clone was observed a single time. V and J are TRBV6-6 and TRBJ1-3; D not certain. Germline values: CDR1 MNHNY, CDR2 SVGAGI (reference sequence). Deletions cut 6 bases from V and 4 bases from J, with 10 bases between. The CDR3 consists of 13 residues. The CDR3 region is CASRGREGNTIYF. Written as DNA, the CDR3 is TGTGCCAGCAGAGGGAGGGAAGGAAACACCATATATTTT.

The rearrangement joins TRBV3-1 (or the pseudogene TRBV3-2) to TRBJ1-1, with no clear D. This CDR3 region has 14 residues. V shed 1 base and J shed 11 bases, with 17 bases lying between them. The germline V gene has CDR1 LGHDT and CDR2 YNNKEL (reference sequence). The CDR3 region has the DNA TGTGCCAGCAGCCAAGGAGCGGGAATCCCTTTGGCTTTCTTT. Translated: CASSQGAGIPLAFF.

The rearrangement uses TRBV11-2 and TRBJ2-7, with D tentatively TRBD2 (5 bases). Germline CDR1 is SGHAT and CDR2 is FQNNGV. This CDR3 has 13 amino acids. With 2 bases removed from V and 2 bases from J, the gap between germline ends came to 7 bases. CDR3: CASSLSGPYEQYF. In nucleotides, the CDR3 is TGTGCCAGCAGCTTAAGCGGACCCTACGAGCAGTACTTC.

This chain uses TRBV29-1 with TRBJ1-6; D unresolved. Germline loops: CDR1 SQVTM, CDR2 ANQGSEA. Trimming pared 5 bases from V and 6 bases from J, leaving 11 bases between. This CDR3 has 13 residues. The CDR3 protein is CSVRTDLNSPLHF. As DNA, the CDR3 is TGCAGCGTTCGCACAGACCTTAATTCACCCCTCCACTTT.

The chain couples TRBV5-1 to TRBJ2-1; perhaps TRBD1 as D (6 bases). The CDR3 spans 15 residues. In germline, CDR1 is SGHRS, CDR2 YFSETQ. The V end lost 1 base, the J end lost 8 bases, and 16 bases lay between the germline ends. This CDR3 reads CASSLNTGTGDEQFF. CDR3 nucleotide sequence: TGCGCCAGCAGCTTGAACACAGGGACCGGGGATGAGCAGTTCTTC.

The genes are TRBV3-1 (or the pseudogene TRBV3-2) and TRBJ2-5; 9 nucleotides line up with TRBD2. V shed 1 base, J shed 1 base, and the junction held 4 bases outside the gene matches. Germline V gene data show CDR1 as LGHDT and CDR2 as YNNKEL (reference sequence). The CDR3 sequence is 16 residues long. The DNA for the CDR3 is TGTGCCAGCAGCCAAGGAGCGGGGGGCCTCCAAGAGACCCAGTACTTC. This codes for CASSQGAGGLQETQYF.